This TCR beta chain emerged from a study of blood T cell repertoires in COVID-19. Whole-study context: The cDNA or gDNA used as material had been derived from T cells, B-cell-depleted T cells, or PBMCs.

Original data processing: Reference gene primers were amplified, and this amplification served to estimate nucleated cell counts. TCRdb's table, derived via immunoSEQ multiplex PCR, lists solely in-frame clones and lacks some. V, J and clone size are those of that table, while D and trimming were read from the DNA. There are some 310,000 clones in the sample; about 90% occur only once, and around 0.98% lies in the top ten. CDR3 size: 15 residues. V shed 2 bases, J shed 2 bases, and the junction held 4 bases outside the gene matches. In germline, CDR1 is SGHNT, CDR2 YYREEE (reference sequence). The gene calls are TRBV5-4 and TRBJ1-2; 9 bases are shared with TRBD1. The sequence derives from a middle-aged woman with COVID-19, enrolled during active disease. The sequenced sample was peripheral blood. The CDR3 nucleotides read TGTGCCAGCAGCTTCCGGACAGGGGTGAACTATGGCTACACCTTC. Amino acid sequence: CASSFRTGVNYGYTF.